These 15 T cell receptor beta chains came from one sample sequenced in a study of T cell changes during pregnancy in multiple sclerosis. Sequencing used immunoSEQ multiplex PCR; TCRdb keeps in-frame clones, though not all of them. The sample lists about 58,000 clones; about 90% were seen once. Here the sequenced sample was CD4+ T cells from peripheral blood mononuclear cells, taken after pregnancy. These TCRs come from a female donor in good health, enrolled as a control in a pregnancy study.

This sequence joins TRBV18 and TRBJ2-5; 10 bases fit TRBD1. V dropped 3 bases and J dropped 5; count of bases not matched to a gene: 18. This CDR3 comprises 19 residues. Germline CDR1 reads KGHSH; CDR2 reads LQKENI. CDR3 protein: CASSPGPGQGYGAGETQYF. In nucleotides, the CDR3 is TGTGCCAGCTCACCCGGTCCGGGACAGGGGTATGGAGCCGGGGAGACCCAGTACTTC.

The chain joins TRBV19 to TRBJ1-4, with 9 nucleotides matching TRBD1. The CDR3 is 15 amino acids. Germline assignment: CDR1 LNHDA and CDR2 SQIVND (reference sequence). With V trimmed by 4 bases and J by 3 bases, 3 bases remained unmatched. The CDR3 DNA is TGTGCCAGTAGTAAACAGGGGGCAGCTAATGAAAAACTGTTTTTT. It yields the protein CASSKQGAANEKLFF.

The rearrangement links TRBV19 to TRBJ1-1; a possible D gene is TRBD1 (5 bases). The V and J ends lost 5 bases and 2 bases respectively, with 9 bases between them. Germline V gene lookup returns CDR1 LNHDA and CDR2 SQIVND (reference sequence). This CDR3 comprises 13 residues. CDR3 sequence reads: CASSVGLNTEAFF. For the CDR3, the DNA is TGTGCCAGTAGTGTGGGGCTTAACACTGAAGCTTTCTTT.

This clone was seen a single time. The chain couples TRBV30 to TRBJ1-2; 7 nucleotides line up with TRBD1. This CDR3 has 14 amino acids. The germline V gene has CDR1 GTSNPN and CDR2 SVGIG (reference sequence). V dropped 2 bases and J dropped 2; count of bases not matched to a gene: 5. The CDR3 loop reads CAWSLGTDNYGYTF. Written as DNA, the CDR3 is TGTGCCTGGAGTTTGGGGACAGACAACTATGGCTACACCTTC.

This clone was counted a single time. The chain carries TRBV6-6 and TRBJ2-2, with 10 nucleotides matching TRBD2. CDR1 is MNHNY, CDR2 SVGAGI, per germline (reference sequence). This CDR3 has 16 amino acids. V gave up 0 bases and J gave up 7 bases; unmatched junction bases: 5. CDR3 bases: TGTGCCAGCAGTTACTCCCCGACTAGCGGGTTCGGGGAGCTGTTTTTT. Translated: CASSYSPTSGFGELFF.

The gene calls are TRBV7-2 and TRBJ2-7, with TRBD1 matching over 7 bases. Germline V gives CDR1 SGHTA, CDR2 FQGNSA. V shed 4 bases, J shed 7 bases, and the junction held 13 bases outside the gene matches. This CDR3 region has 15 residues. CDR3 DNA: TGTGCCAGCAGCTCCCGAGACAGGGTCCGAGGGGAGCAGTACTTC. Translation: CASSSRDRVRGEQYF.

This clone was seen a single time. This chain uses TRBV19 with TRBJ1-5, with D unclear. Germline loops: CDR1 LNHDA, CDR2 SQIVND (reference sequence). The CDR3 length is 15 residues. The V and J ends lost 5 bases and 2 bases respectively, with 13 bases between them. As DNA, the CDR3 is TGTGCCAGTAGTCTCTTGGAGATGCGCAATCAGCCCCAGCATTTT. It encodes CASSLLEMRNQPQHF. Full variable domain (outside the CDR3, taken from reference TRBV19 and TRBJ1-5): DGGITQSPKYLFRKEGQNVTLSCEQNLNHDAMYWYRQDPGQGLRLIYYSQIVNDFQKGDIAEGYSVSREKKESFPLTVTSAQKNPTAFYLCASSLLEMRNQPQHFGDGTRLSIL.

The V and J genes are TRBV5-1 and TRBJ1-1; 8 bases line up with TRBD1. The CDR3 has 15 residues. The germline V gene has CDR1 SGHRS and CDR2 YFSETQ. V lost 0 bases to trimming and J lost 5 bases; unmatched junction nucleotides: 6. The CDR3 sequence: CASSLARRGLTEAFF. The CDR3 nucleotides read TGCGCCAGCAGCTTGGCTCGCAGGGGGCTTACTGAAGCTTTCTTT.

The chain is built from TRBV4-3 and TRBJ1-5; D gene uncertain. The CDR3 spans 14 residues. Germline values: CDR1 LGHNA, CDR2 YSLEER. V lost 1 base and J lost 3, with 7 bases in between. As DNA, the CDR3 is TGCGCCAGCAGCCAAGTTTCCAACAATCAGCCCCAGCATTTT. Translating gives CASSQVSNNQPQHF.

The rearrangement uses TRBV9 and TRBJ1-1; weak D call: TRBD1 (5 bases). Germline V CDR1 and CDR2: SGDLS, YYNGEE. Trimming took 0 bases from V and 4 from J, leaving 10 bases between them. The CDR3 is made up of 14 amino acids. The CDR3 coding sequence is TGTGCCAGCAGCGTAGCTGCAGGGCCCACTGAAGCTTTCTTT. Amino acids: CASSVAAGPTEAFF.

The genes are TRBV5-1 and TRBJ2-2; D is ambiguous. Germline-derived CDR1 and CDR2 are SGHRS and YFSETQ. The CDR3 spans 16 residues. The V and J ends lost 0 bases and 5 bases respectively, with 14 bases between them. CDR3 in DNA: TGCGCCAGCAGCTTGGGGGCGTATATCATTACCGGGGAGCTGTTTTTT. This sequence encodes CASSLGAYIITGELFF. Full variable domain (rest looked up from reference TRBV5-1 and TRBJ2-2): KAGVTQTPRYLIKTRGQQVTLSCSPISGHRSVSWYQQTPGQGLQFLFEYFSETQRNKGNFPGRFSGRQFSNSRSEMNVSTLELGDSALYLCASSLGAYIITGELFFGEGSRLTVL.

This chain joins TRBV5-1 and TRBJ2-7; TRBD1 is a possible D gene (7 bases). The CDR3 extends over 14 amino acids. Germline CDR1 is SGHRS and CDR2 is YFSETQ. Trimming removed 0 bases at V and 5 bases at J, with 12 bases between. The CDR3 DNA sequence: TGCGCCAGCAGCTTGGGTCCAGGGGGGAACGAGCAGTACTTC. Encoded protein: CASSLGPGGNEQYF.

The rearrangement uses TRBV2 and TRBJ2-5; TRBD2 matches 8 bases. The ends lost 5 bases at V and 2 bases at J; junction bases unmatched: 7. Germline V gives CDR1 SNHLY, CDR2 FYNNEI. CDR3 length: 15 amino acids. CDR3 in DNA: TGTGCCAGCAGTCGGGGGGGGGCCAGGCAAGAGACCCAGTACTTC. This sequence encodes CASSRGGARQETQYF.

This chain uses TRBV5-4 with TRBJ1-2; 8 positions match TRBD1. CDR1 is SGHNT, CDR2 YYREEE, per germline (reference sequence). J lost 8 bases, V lost 1 base, and 10 bases had no gene match. This CDR3 contains 15 residues. The CDR3 sequence: CASSLMQGAKGGYTF. In nucleotides, the CDR3 is TGTGCCAGCAGCTTGATGCAGGGGGCAAAGGGGGGCTACACCTTC.

The chain uses TRBV7-3 and TRBJ2-7; 8 bases agree with TRBD1. This CDR3 comprises 14 residues. The junction had 7 bases not matched to a gene; V was cut back by 3 bases and J by 6 bases. The V gene's germline CDR1 is SGHTA and CDR2 FQGTGA. The CDR3 DNA sequence: TGTGCCAGCAGCTTTACCGCAGGGGGCTCCGAGCAGTACTTC. Protein product: CASSFTAGGSEQYF.